These 9 T cell receptor beta chains share one sample of origin, sequenced in a study of chemoradiotherapy in HPV16-positive cancers. Method: immunoSEQ multiplex PCR; TCRdb's copy keeps in-frame clones and lacks some. The table lists about 12,000 clones, 80% to 90% of them singletons, with about 2.8% in the top ten. Material: blood, obtained from a patient who underwent chemoradiotherapy. The receptors originated from a human donor with HPV-associated anogenital cancer.

The V gene is TRBV9, the J gene TRBJ2-3, with D unresolved. Germline V gene sequence: CDR1 SGDLS, CDR2 YYNGEE. V was pared by 3 bases and J by 6 bases, with 17 bases between. The CDR3 spans 15 residues. CDR3 amino acids: CASSGASLAGDTQYF. Written as DNA, the CDR3 is TGTGCCAGCAGCGGGGCCAGCCTGGCAGGTGATACGCAGTATTTT.

The chain couples TRBV5-5 to TRBJ1-1, with D perhaps matching TRBD1 (5 bases). The CDR3 is made up of 14 amino acids. V lost 0 bases and J lost 8, with 14 bases in between. The germline V gene has CDR1 SGHKS and CDR2 YYEKEE (reference sequence). CDR3 DNA sequence: TGTGCCAGCAGCTTGGTTGCAGGGACTGGAGAAGCTTTCTTT. This sequence encodes CASSLVAGTGEAFF.

A few counts support this clone. The V call is TRBV7-9, the J call TRBJ2-3; D gene uncertain. Trimming pared 5 bases from V and 0 bases from J, leaving 6 bases between. The CDR3 covers 13 residues. CDR1 and CDR2 (germline): SEHNR, FQNEAQ (reference sequence). The chain's CDR3 is CASSTSSTDTQYF. CDR3 DNA sequence: TGTGCCAGCAGCACTTCTAGCACAGATACGCAGTATTTT.

The rearrangement joins TRBV10-3 to TRBJ2-7; no reliable D call. Between the trimmed V and J ends, which lost 6 bases and 2 bases, there was a span of 14 bases. CDR1 and CDR2 (germline): ENHRY, SYGVKD. This CDR3 has 14 amino acids. The CDR3 sequence is CAISPDPDTYEQYF. The CDR3 coding sequence is TGTGCCATCAGCCCCGACCCCGACACCTACGAGCAGTACTTC.

V gene TRBV6-5 combines with J gene TRBJ1-3, with D maybe TRBD1 (5 bases). Trimming took off 2 bases at V and 0 bases at J, with 8 bases between the two ends. Germline assignment: CDR1 MNHEY and CDR2 SVGAGI. CDR3 length: 15 residues. The CDR3 reads CASSYGGASGNTIYF. CDR3 coding DNA: TGTGCCAGCAGTTACGGAGGGGCCTCTGGAAACACCATATATTTT.

V and J are TRBV7-8 and TRBJ1-1; D is unresolved. V lost 1 base, J lost 11 bases, and 14 bases lay in between. The germline V gene encodes CDR1 SGHVS and CDR2 FQNEAQ. This CDR3 spans 13 amino acids. The CDR3 protein is CASSLVKSGWAFF. The CDR3 DNA follows: TGTGCCAGCAGCTTAGTTAAATCTGGTTGGGCTTTCTTT.

This CDR3 is CASSLSEGGAYGYTF. Here the CDR3 DNA reads TGCGCCAGCAGCCTTTCCGAGGGGGGGGCCTATGGCTACACCTTC. The V gene is TRBV4-1, the J gene TRBJ1-2, with D possibly matching TRBD1 (6 bases). With 4 bases removed from V and 4 bases from J, the gap between germline ends came to 16 bases. CDR1 is MGHRA, CDR2 YSYEKL, per germline. This CDR3 spans 15 amino acids.

The J gene is TRBJ1-1, the V gene TRBV11-3; no clear D. CDR3 length: 13 amino acids. CDR1 and CDR2 from the germline V gene are SGHNT and YENEEA. V dropped 5 bases and J dropped 1 base, with 8 bases sitting between them. CDR3 sequence (DNA): TGTGCCAGCAGCCTGGAGGGGAACACTGAAGCTTTCTTT. This gives the protein CASSLEGNTEAFF.

The J gene is TRBJ2-7, the V gene TRBV10-3; tentatively, D is TRBD1 (5 bases). CDR3 length: 14 residues. The V and J ends lost 0 bases and 3 bases respectively, with 9 bases between them. In germline, CDR1 is ENHRY, CDR2 SYGVKD. The CDR3 region has the DNA TGTGCCATCAGTGAGTCCCTGACAGACTACGAGCAGTACTTC. Protein product: CAISESLTDYEQYF.